This TCR beta chain was sequenced for a study of response to subunit inactivated influenza vaccine. Study-wide results and caveats: The authors suggested that every seasonal influenza vaccination recruits few new T cells.

The junction had 6 bases not matched to a gene; V was cut back by 7 bases and J by 5 bases. The CDR3 has 15 residues. MiXCR was run by TCRdb on the RT-PCR reads, yielding one entry per CDR3 protein. The top ten clones hold approximately 13% of a sample with 500,000 to 550,000 distinct CDR3 sequences, around 8% of them seen once. This clonotype has a count of ten or more. Its target is not known. The chain links TRBV12-3 or TRBV12-4 to TRBJ2-1, with 12 bases aligning to TRBD2. Source: PBMCs from blood, taken 23 to 25 months after vaccination. The source of this sequence is a man aged 45 to 70 who received an inactivated influenza vaccine. In DNA, the CDR3 is TGTGCCAGCAAGATACTAGCGGGAGGAGACAATGAGCAGTTCTTC. It specifies CASKILAGGDNEQFF.